This T cell receptor (beta chain) comes out of a study of CD8+CD57+ T cells in acquired aplastic anemia. Study-level background: Sorted CD4+ and CD8+ cell DNA averaged roughly 3.2 ug.

The germline V gene has CDR1 SEHNR and CDR2 FQNEAQ (reference sequence). The CDR3 is 14 amino acids. As concerns this clonotype: The junction does not match germline at one end; this may be a read error.

CDR3 and TCR beta VDJ profiling relied on a genomic DNA template. TCRdb used MiXCR to reprocess the reads, holding one entry per CDR3 protein. The table has roughly 300,000 distinct CDR3 sequences, 56% seen once; the top ten hold under 8.5%. This clonotype originated in a human donor with severe aplastic anemia or a healthy control (not recorded which). The sample was sorted CD4+, CD8+, or CD8+CD57+ T cells (not recorded which) from PBMCs. V is TRBV7-9 and J is TRBJ2-2, with a possible D match to TRBD2 (5 bases). In DNA, the CDR3 is TGTGCCAACAGCTTCCTGGGAGACACCGGGGAGCTGTTTTTT. This codes for CANSFLGDTGELFF.